This is a list of T cell receptor beta chains from one sample in a study of shared clonotypes between healthy human individuals. Some clones are missing from TCRdb's copy, which holds only in-frame ones; the method was immunoSEQ multiplex PCR. Of hundreds of thousands of clones listed, under 80% are singletons. What was sequenced was memory CD4+ T cells sorted from blood. The source is a woman in her 30s in good health. Each CDR3 is given with its conserved first and last residue. Each record gives: D gene, J gene, clone size, V gene, CDR3 protein, CDR3 DNA. D genes are given only for firm matches. Expanded clones get a size class; other rows say once, few or many, or leave the size out.

NA,TRBJ2-7,NA,TRBV11-2,CASSLDLAPFGEQYF,TGTGCCAGCAGCTTAGATCTCGCCCCGTTTGGCGAGCAGTACTTC
TRBD1,TRBJ2-1,NA,TRBV6-1,CASSDVRPGQGYNEQFF,TGTGCCAGCAGTGACGTACGACCGGGACAGGGGTACAATGAGCAGTTCTTC
TRBD1,TRBJ1-3,NA,TRBV6-1,CASKLLRDSGNTIYF,TGTGCCAGCAAACTCCTCCGGGACAGTGGAAACACCATATATTTT
TRBD1,TRBJ2-7,NA,TRBV2,CASNAGGYEQYF,TGTGCCAGCAATGCAGGGGGCTACGAGCAGTACTTC
NA,TRBJ2-3,NA,TRBV7-3,CASSLSGTGTDTQYF,TGTGCCAGCAGCTTAAGCGGGACGGGCACAGATACGCAGTATTTT
TRBD1,TRBJ2-7,NA,TRBV7-7,CASSAGQGSREQYF,TGTGCCAGCAGCGCCGGACAGGGGAGTCGCGAGCAGTACTTC
TRBD2,TRBJ2-7,few,TRBV6-5,CASRTSGSTYF,TGTGCCAGCAGGACTAGCGGGAGTACGTACTTC
TRBD2,TRBJ2-5,NA,TRBV5-1,CASTGLAGEETQYF,TGCGCCAGTACTGGACTAGCGGGAGAAGAGACCCAGTACTTC
TRBD2,TRBJ2-3,NA,TRBV7-3,CASSSLTSGIADTQYF,TGTGCCAGCAGCTCCCTGACTAGCGGGATAGCAGATACGCAGTATTTT
TRBD2,TRBJ2-3,NA,TRBV27,CASSLFGLGAPSTGTDTQYF,TGTGCCAGCAGTTTATTCGGACTAGGAGCCCCCAGCACCGGCACAGATACGCAGTATTTT